One and the same sample provided the 8 T cell receptor beta chains below, sequenced in a study of blood T cell repertoires in COVID-19. Profiling relied on immunoSEQ multiplex PCR, and the TCRdb table lists in-frame clones only, not all of them. This table has fewer than 200,000 clones, approximately 83% appearing once. The source material was peripheral blood. All receptors derive from a human donor in a cohort sampled during active COVID-19.

The J gene is TRBJ2-7, the V gene TRBV6-5; 7 bases are a match to TRBD1. Unmatched junction bases numbered 3, after V lost 6 bases and J lost 4 bases. The germline CDR1 and CDR2 sequences are MNHEY and SVGAGI. There are 12 residues in the CDR3. The CDR3 protein is CASSLTGYEQYF. The CDR3 DNA is TGTGCCAGCAGCTTGACAGGGTACGAGCAGTACTTC.

This clone was recorded only once. The junction departs from germline at one end; a sequencing error may be responsible. V and J are TRBV7-8 and TRBJ2-7; 9 bases fit TRBD1. CDR1 SGHVS and CDR2 FQNEAQ come from the germline V gene. The CDR3 is made up of 14 amino acids. CDR3 protein: CASNLGDRAYEQYF. CDR3 nucleotides: TGTGCCAGCAACTTAGGGGACAGGGCCTACGAGCAGTACTTC. The entire variable domain, with the rest obtained from reference TRBV7-8 and TRBJ2-7, is as follows: GAGVSQSPRYKVAKRGQDVALRCDPISGHVSLFWYQQALGQGPEFLTYFQNEAQLDKSGLPSDRFFAERPEGSVSTLKIQRTQQEDSAVYLCASNLGDRAYEQYFGPGTRLTVT.

The rearrangement joins TRBV18 to TRBJ1-2, with a possible D match to TRBD1 (5 bases). V lost 2 bases to trimming and J lost 5 bases, with 18 bases between them. This CDR3 spans 16 amino acids. Germline V CDR1 and CDR2: KGHSH, LQKENI. The CDR3 region has the DNA TGTGCCAGCTCACCAATCAAGGGGAAGGTGGGTTATGGCTACACCTTC. It encodes CASSPIKGKVGYGYTF.

The V call is TRBV7-2, the J call TRBJ2-7; 8 nucleotides match TRBD1. The V and J ends lost 7 bases and 1 base, in that order; junction bases with no gene match: 6. CDR3 size: 14 residues. Germline loops: CDR1 SGHTA, CDR2 FQGNSA. The CDR3, as DNA: TGTGCCAGCACCCAAGGGGACAGGTCCTACGAGCAGTACTTC. This sequence encodes CASTQGDRSYEQYF. Combining the CDR3 with reference TRBV7-2 and TRBJ2-7 gives the whole variable domain GAGVSQSPSNKVTEKGKDVELRCDPISGHTALYWYRQSLGQGLEFLIYFQGNSAPDKSGLPSDRFSAERTGGSVSTLTIQRTQQEDSAVYLCASTQGDRSYEQYFGPGTRLTVT.

In its sample, this clone was seen once. V usage is TRBV24-1 and J usage is TRBJ2-3; 7 nucleotides match TRBD1. The CDR3 has 12 amino acids. V was pared by 7 bases and J by 9 bases, with 6 bases of the junction left unmatched. Looked up from germline, CDR1 is KGHDR and CDR2 is SFDVKD. The CDR3 here is CATSLTGKTQYF. The CDR3 DNA sequence: TGTGCCACCAGCCTGACAGGGAAGACGCAGTATTTT.

CDR3 coding DNA: TGTGCCAGCAGCTCGCCGGGACAGGGACAGACCCAGTACTTC. This codes for CASSSPGQGQTQYF. This sequence joins TRBV7-3 and TRBJ2-5; 9 bases match TRBD1. The germline gives CDR1 SGHTA, CDR2 FQGTGA. The ends lost 4 bases at V and 6 bases at J; junction bases unmatched: 6. This CDR3 is built from 14 residues.

This rearrangement joins TRBV3-1 (or the pseudogene TRBV3-2) to TRBJ2-2; 8 positions match TRBD1. The V gene's germline CDR1 is LGHDT and CDR2 YNNKEL (reference sequence). Trimming removed 3 bases from V and 1 base from J; junction bases left unmatched: 4. The CDR3 has 16 residues. The CDR3 nucleotides are TGTGCCAGCAGCCACCGACAGGGGCGGAACACCGGGGAGCTGTTTTTT. Encoded protein: CASSHRQGRNTGELFF.

The gene calls are TRBV6-6 and TRBJ2-7; TRBD1 matches at 7 bases. V dropped 0 bases and J dropped 3; count of bases not matched to a gene: 2. The length of the CDR3 is 14 residues. Germline V gene lookup returns CDR1 MNHNY and CDR2 SVGAGI (reference sequence). The CDR3 nucleotides read TGTGCCAGCAGTTACTCGAGACAGGGCTACGAGCAGTACTTC. This sequence encodes CASSYSRQGYEQYF.